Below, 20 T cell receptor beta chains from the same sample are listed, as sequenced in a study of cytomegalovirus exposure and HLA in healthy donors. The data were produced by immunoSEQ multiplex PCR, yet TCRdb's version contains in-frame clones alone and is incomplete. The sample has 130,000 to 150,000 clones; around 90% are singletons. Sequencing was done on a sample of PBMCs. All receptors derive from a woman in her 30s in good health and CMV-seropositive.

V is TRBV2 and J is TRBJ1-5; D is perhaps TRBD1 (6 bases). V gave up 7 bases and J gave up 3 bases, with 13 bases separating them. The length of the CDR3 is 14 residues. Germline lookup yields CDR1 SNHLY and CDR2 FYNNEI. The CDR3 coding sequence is TGTGCCAGCACCGTGGACAGCTACAATCAGCCCCAGCATTTT. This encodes CASTVDSYNQPQHF.

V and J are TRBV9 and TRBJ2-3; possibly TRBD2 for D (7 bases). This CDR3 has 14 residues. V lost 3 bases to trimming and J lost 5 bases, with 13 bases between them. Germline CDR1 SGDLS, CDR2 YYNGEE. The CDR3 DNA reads TGTGCCAGCAGCGAAGGACTAGGGGGAGATACGCAGTATTTT. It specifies CASSEGLGGDTQYF.

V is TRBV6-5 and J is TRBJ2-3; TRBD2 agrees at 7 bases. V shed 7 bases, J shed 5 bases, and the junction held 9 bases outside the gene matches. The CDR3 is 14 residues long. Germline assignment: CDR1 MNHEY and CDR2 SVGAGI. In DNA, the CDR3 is TGTGCCAGCACTGCCAGCGGGGTAGGAGATACGCAGTATTTT. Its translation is CASTASGVGDTQYF.

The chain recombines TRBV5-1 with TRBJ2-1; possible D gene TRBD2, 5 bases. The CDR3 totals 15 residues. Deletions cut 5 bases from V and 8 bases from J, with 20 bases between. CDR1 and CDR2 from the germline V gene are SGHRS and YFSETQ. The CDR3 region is CASSLSGLSGDEQFF. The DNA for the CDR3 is TGCGCCAGCAGTCTGAGTGGTCTAAGCGGAGATGAGCAGTTCTTC.

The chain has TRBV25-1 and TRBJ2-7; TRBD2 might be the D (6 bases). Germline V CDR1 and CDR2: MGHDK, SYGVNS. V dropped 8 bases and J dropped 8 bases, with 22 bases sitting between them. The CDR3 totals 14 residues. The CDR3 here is CASGIMGGSTKQYF. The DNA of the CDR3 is TGTGCCAGCGGTATTATGGGGGGATCTACGAAGCAGTACTTC.

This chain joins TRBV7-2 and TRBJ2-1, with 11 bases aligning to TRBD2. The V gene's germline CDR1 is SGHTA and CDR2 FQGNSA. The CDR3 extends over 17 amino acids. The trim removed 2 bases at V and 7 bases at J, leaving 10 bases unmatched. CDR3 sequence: CASSLNAPTSGANEQFF. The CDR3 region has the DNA TGTGCCAGCAGCTTAAACGCCCCGACTAGCGGGGCAAATGAGCAGTTCTTC.

The CDR3 reads CASSEARMSLRAFF. The DNA for the CDR3 is TGTGCCAGCAGTGAAGCGAGAATGAGTCTTCGAGCTTTCTTT. The chain uses TRBV2 and TRBJ1-1; D call uncertain. The CDR3 totals 14 residues. Germline CDR1 is SNHLY and CDR2 is FYNNEI. Trimming left V 0 bases short and J 10 bases short, with 15 bases between.

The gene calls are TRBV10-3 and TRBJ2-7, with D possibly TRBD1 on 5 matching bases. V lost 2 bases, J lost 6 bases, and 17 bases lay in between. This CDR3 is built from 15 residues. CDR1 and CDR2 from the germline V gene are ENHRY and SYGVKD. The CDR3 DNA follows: TGTGCCATCAGTGAGCAGGGCTCCTCGCCAGGCGAGCAGTACTTC. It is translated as CAISEQGSSPGEQYF.

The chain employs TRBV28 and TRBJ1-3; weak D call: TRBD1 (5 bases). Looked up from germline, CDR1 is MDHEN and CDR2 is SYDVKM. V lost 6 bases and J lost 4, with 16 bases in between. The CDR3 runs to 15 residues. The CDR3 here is CASSTDPGSGNTIYF. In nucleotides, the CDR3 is TGTGCCAGCAGCACCGATCCAGGGTCAGGAAACACCATATATTTT.

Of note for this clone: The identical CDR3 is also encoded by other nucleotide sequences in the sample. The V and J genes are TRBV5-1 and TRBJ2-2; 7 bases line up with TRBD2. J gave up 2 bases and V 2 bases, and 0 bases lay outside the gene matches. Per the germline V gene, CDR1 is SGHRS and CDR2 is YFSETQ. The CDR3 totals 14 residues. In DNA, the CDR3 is TGCGCCAGCAGCTTAGCGGGAAACACCGGGGAGCTGTTTTTT. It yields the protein CASSLAGNTGELFF.

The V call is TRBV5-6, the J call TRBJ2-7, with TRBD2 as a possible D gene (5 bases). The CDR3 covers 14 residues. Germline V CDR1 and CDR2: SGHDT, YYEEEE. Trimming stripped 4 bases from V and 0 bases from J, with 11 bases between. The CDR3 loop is CASSPLARSYEQYF. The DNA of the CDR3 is TGTGCCAGCAGCCCTCTAGCTCGCTCCTACGAGCAGTACTTC.

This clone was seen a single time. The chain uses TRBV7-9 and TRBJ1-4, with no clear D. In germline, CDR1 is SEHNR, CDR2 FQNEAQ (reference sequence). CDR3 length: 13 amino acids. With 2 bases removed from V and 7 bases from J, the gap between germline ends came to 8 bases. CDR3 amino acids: CASSLKSSEKLFF. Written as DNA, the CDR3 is TGTGCCAGCAGCTTAAAATCGTCTGAAAAACTGTTTTTT.

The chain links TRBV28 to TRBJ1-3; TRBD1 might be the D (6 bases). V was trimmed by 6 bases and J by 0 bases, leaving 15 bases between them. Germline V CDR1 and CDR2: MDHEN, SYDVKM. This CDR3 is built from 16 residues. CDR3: CASRRTVPYSGNTIYF. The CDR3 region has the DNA TGTGCCAGCAGGCGGACAGTCCCCTACTCTGGAAACACCATATATTTT. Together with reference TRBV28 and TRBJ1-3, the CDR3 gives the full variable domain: DVKVTQSSRYLVKRTGEKVFLECVQDMDHENMFWYRQDPGLGLRLIYFSYDVKMKEKGDIPEGYSVSREKKERFSLILESASTNQTSMYLCASRRTVPYSGNTIYFGEGSWLTVV.

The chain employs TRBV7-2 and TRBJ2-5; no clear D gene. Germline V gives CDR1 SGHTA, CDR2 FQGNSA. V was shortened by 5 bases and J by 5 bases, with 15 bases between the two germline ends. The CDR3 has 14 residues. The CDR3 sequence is CASSVGSPAETQYF. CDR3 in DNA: TGTGCCAGCAGCGTAGGCTCTCCCGCGGAGACCCAGTACTTC.

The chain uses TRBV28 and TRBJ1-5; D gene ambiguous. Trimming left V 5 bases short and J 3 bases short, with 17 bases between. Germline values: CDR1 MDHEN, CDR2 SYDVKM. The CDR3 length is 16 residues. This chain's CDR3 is CASSPAGRANNQPQHF. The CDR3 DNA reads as TGTGCCAGCAGTCCCGCCGGGAGGGCTAACAATCAGCCCCAGCATTTT.

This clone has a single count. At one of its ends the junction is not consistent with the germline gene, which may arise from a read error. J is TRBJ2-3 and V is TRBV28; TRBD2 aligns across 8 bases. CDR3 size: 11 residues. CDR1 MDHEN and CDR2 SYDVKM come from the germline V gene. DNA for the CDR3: TGTGCCAGCAGTCCCGGACTAGCTGCCGATTTT. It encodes CASSPGLAADF. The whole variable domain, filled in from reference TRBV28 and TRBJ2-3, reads DVKVTQSSRYLVKRTGEKVFLECVQDMDHENMFWYRQDPGLGLRLIYFSYDVKMKEKGDIPEGYSVSREKKERFSLILESASTNQTSMYLCASSPGLAADFGPGTRLTVL.

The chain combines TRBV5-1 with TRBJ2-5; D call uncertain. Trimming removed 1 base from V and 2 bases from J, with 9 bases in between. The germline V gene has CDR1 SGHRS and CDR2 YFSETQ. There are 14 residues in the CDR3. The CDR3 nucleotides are TGCGCCAGCAGCTTGTTGGGCAGTCAAGAGACCCAGTACTTC. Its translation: CASSLLGSQETQYF.

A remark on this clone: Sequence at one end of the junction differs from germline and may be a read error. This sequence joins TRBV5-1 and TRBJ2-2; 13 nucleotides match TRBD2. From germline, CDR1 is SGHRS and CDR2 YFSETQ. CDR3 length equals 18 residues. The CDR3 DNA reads TGCGCCAGCAGCCCACTAGCGGGAGGGGGTACGAACACTGGGGAGCTGTTTTTT. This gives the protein CASSPLAGGGTNTGELFF.

The CDR3 nucleotides are TGCGCCAGCAGCCCCCGGGGGGCCGGGGAGCTGTTTTTT. Residues: CASSPRGAGELFF. The rearrangement joins TRBV5-1 to TRBJ2-2; 7 bases agree with TRBD2. The germline gives CDR1 SGHRS, CDR2 YFSETQ. The length of the CDR3 is 13 residues. Trimming took 4 bases from V and 6 from J; bases not matched to a gene: 3.

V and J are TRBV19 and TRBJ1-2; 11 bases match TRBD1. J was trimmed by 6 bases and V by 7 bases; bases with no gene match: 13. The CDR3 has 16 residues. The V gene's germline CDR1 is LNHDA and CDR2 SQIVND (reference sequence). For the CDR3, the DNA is TGTGCCAGTACCACCGGGACAGGGGGTTTTATCGATGGCTACACCTTC. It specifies CASTTGTGGFIDGYTF.